This T cell receptor beta chain came from a study of early T cells in non-severe SARS-CoV-2 infection (dated by TCRdb to 2020 to 2023). The study in broad terms: Bulk RNA from unsorted whole blood was used for TCR sequencing, so alpha and beta chains could not be paired. Study-wide conclusions, independent of this receptor: VDJdb matching was skewed toward anti-spike CD8 responses and likely underestimated virus-specific expansions by missing private and CD4 specificities.

The method behind the library was 5' RACE. Sequencing used a NextSeq 500. In the TCR library protocol, unique molecular identifiers were attached to individual cDNA molecules to correct for PCR bias and sequencing error. TCR alpha and beta chains were both sequenced, and the abundances of alpha and beta sequences in each sample were closely correlated with each other. The original methods were these. V gene, J gene and CDR3 annotation of TCR sequences was performed with Decombinator V4. TCRs were defined as expanded if a significant change between any two time points was detected under a Poisson model with p below 0.0001. TCR abundances were normalised to the total number of TCRs sequenced per sample and were expressed as counts per million. TRAV1-2 paired with TRAJ12, TRAJ20 or TRAJ33 defined MAIT TCRs, while TRAV10 paired with TRAJ18 defined iNKT TCRs. A search of VDJdb, accessed on 1 November 2021, was run for TCRs annotated to CMV, EBV and SARS-CoV-2, with TCRs annotated for multiple antigens excluded. TCRdb applied fastp at Q25 and MiXCR to the public reads, then kept only in-frame beta chains. A single entry per CDR3 protein holds the most common genes and DNA from its merged rows. The V and J calls follow TCRdb's processing rather than the paper's. This sample lists about 46,000 distinct CDR3 sequences; roughly a tenth were detected once. The ten largest clones add up to 5.3% of the sample.

A case-control design nested within a healthcare worker cohort in London, UK, was used, with weekly nasopharyngeal swab PCR tests and blood sampling performed. Between 23 and 31 March 2020, the week of the UK lockdown, healthcare workers were enrolled and then followed up weekly for as long as 16 weeks. V is pared back by 3 bases and J by 4 bases, with 12 bases lying between the germline termini. The CDR1 and CDR2 encoded by the germline V gene are MNHNS and SASEGT. The CDR3, from cysteine to phenylalanine, totals 14 residues. The DNA shown is the 42-base CDR3, in frame from base 1. Points on this clonotype: No cognate antigen has been identified for it. No clone much larger than this one lies a single base away; base qualities are absent.

The clonotype was recovered from an adult who was a healthcare worker with PCR-confirmed SARS-CoV-2 infection or an uninfected control (not recorded which). The rearrangement joined TRBV6-1 to TRBJ1-2, with TRBD1 as a weak D call on 5 bases. This material consisted of whole blood, taken at baseline. The CDR3 has the sequence CASSDRGGGYGYTF. Here is the DNA: TGTGCCAGCAGTGACCGGGGCGGTGGCTATGGCTACACCTTC.